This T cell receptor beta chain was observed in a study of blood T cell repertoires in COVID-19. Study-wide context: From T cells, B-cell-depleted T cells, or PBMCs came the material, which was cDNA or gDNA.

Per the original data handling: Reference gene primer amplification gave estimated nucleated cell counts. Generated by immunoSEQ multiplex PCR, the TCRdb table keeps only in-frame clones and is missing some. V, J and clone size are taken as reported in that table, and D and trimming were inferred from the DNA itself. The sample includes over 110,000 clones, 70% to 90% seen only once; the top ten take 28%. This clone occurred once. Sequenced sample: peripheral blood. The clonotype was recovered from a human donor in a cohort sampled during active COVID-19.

CDR3 DNA: TGCAGCGTTAGTCTGGGGCTCTACGAGCAGTACTTC. The encoded protein is CSVSLGLYEQYF. The chain is built from TRBV29-1 and TRBJ2-7; a possible D gene is TRBD1 (5 bases). Germline V gene data show CDR1 as SQVTM and CDR2 as ANQGSEA. V shed 5 bases and J shed 3 bases, with 11 bases lying between them. This CDR3 is 12 amino acids long.